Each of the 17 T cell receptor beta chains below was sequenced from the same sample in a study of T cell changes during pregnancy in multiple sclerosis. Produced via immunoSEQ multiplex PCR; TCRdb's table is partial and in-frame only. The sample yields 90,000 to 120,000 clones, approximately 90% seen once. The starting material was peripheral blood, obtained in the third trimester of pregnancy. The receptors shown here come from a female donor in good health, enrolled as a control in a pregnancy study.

This chain's CDR3 is CASEGGNYGYTF. Here the CDR3 DNA reads TGTGCCAGCGAGGGGGGGAACTATGGCTACACCTTC. The V gene is TRBV28, the J gene TRBJ1-2; weak D call: TRBD1 (6 bases). CDR1 MDHEN and CDR2 SYDVKM come from the germline V gene. The CDR3 length is 12 residues. V lost 8 bases and J 2 bases, leaving 9 bases between the germline ends.

CDR3 nucleotides: TGTGCCAGCAGCTTAGAGGGGGCTGTCACTGAAGCTTTCTTT. This codes for CASSLEGAVTEAFF. The V and J genes are TRBV7-2 and TRBJ1-1; TRBD1 matches at 7 bases. The CDR3 length is 14 residues. Trimming at V came to 1 base and at J to 4 bases, leaving 3 bases not matched to a gene. Germline V gene data show CDR1 as SGHTA and CDR2 as FQGNSA.

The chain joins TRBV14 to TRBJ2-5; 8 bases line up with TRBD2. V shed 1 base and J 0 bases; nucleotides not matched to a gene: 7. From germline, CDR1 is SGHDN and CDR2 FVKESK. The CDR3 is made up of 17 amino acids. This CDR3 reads CASSQAPSGSYQETQYF. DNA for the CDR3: TGTGCCAGCAGCCAAGCCCCTAGCGGGTCGTACCAAGAGACCCAGTACTTC.

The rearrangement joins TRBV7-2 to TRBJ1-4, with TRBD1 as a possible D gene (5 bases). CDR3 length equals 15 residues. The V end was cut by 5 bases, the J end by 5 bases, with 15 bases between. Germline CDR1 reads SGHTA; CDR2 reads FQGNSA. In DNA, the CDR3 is TGTGCCAGCAGCATACAGCAGGGTTGGAATGAAAAACTGTTTTTT. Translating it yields CASSIQQGWNEKLFF.

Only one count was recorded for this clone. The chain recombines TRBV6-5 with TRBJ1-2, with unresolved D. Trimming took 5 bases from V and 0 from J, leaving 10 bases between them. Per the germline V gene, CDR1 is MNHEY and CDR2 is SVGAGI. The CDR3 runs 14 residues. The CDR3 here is CASSATSANYGYTF. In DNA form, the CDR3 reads TGTGCCAGCAGTGCTACCAGCGCTAACTATGGCTACACCTTC.

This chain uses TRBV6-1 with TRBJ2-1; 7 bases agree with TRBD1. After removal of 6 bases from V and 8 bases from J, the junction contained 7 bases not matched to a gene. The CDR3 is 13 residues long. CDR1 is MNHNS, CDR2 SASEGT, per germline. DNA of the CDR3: TGTGCCAGCAGGAACCGGGACAGTGATGAGCAGTTCTTC. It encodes CASRNRDSDEQFF.

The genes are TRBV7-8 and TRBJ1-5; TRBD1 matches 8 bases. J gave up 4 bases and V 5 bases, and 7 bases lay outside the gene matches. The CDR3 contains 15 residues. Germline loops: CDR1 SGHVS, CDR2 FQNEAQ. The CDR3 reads CASSLGQGANQPQHF. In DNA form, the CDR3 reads TGTGCCAGCAGCCTCGGACAGGGCGCAAATCAGCCCCAGCATTTT.

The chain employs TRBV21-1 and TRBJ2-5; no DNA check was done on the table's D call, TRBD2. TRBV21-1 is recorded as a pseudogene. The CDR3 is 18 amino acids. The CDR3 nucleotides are TGTGCCAGCAGCAAAGTGGATAGCGGGGATAATCCCTGGGAGACCCAGTACTTC. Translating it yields CASSKVDSGDNPWETQYF.

CDR3 in amino acids: CASSSLRKTGPYNEQFF. In nucleotides, the CDR3 is TGTGCCAGCAGCTCACTGAGAAAGACAGGGCCCTACAATGAGCAGTTCTTC. The J gene is TRBJ2-1, the V gene TRBV11-2; 7 positions match TRBD1. The CDR3 is 17 residues long. The germline gives CDR1 SGHAT, CDR2 FQNNGV. J was trimmed by 2 bases and V by 4 bases; bases with no gene match: 11.

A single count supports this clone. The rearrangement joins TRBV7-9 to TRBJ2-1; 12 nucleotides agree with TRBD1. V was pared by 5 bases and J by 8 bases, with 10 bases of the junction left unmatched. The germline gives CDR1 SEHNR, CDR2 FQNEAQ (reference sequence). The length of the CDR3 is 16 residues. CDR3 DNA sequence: TGTGCCAGCAGCAGGCCCCCCGGGACAGGGGGCGATGAGCAGTTCTTC. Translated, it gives CASSRPPGTGGDEQFF.

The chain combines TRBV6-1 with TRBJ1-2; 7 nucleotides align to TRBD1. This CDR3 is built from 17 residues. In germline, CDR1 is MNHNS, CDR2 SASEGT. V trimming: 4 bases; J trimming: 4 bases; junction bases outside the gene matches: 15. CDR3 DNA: TGTGCCAGCAGTGTTGAGAGAGGGACAGTAAGTCGCTATGGCTACACCTTC. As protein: CASSVERGTVSRYGYTF.

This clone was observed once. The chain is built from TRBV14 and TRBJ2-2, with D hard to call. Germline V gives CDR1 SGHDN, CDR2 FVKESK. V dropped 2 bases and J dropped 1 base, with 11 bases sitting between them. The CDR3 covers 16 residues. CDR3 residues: CASSQSQPLNTGELFF. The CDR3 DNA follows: TGTGCCAGCAGCCAATCACAGCCGCTGAACACCGGGGAGCTGTTTTTT.

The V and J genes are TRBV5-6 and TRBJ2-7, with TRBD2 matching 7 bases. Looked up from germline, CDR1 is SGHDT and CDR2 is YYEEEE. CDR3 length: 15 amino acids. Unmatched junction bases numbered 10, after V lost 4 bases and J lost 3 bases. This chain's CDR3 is CASSRLTSVVYEQYF. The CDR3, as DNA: TGTGCCAGCAGCCGACTAACTAGCGTGGTCTACGAGCAGTACTTC.

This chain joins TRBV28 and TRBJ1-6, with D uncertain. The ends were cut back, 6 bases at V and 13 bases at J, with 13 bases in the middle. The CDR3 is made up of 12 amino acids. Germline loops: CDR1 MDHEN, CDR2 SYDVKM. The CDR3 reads CASSSGEVPLHF. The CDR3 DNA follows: TGTGCCAGCAGCTCCGGTGAGGTCCCCCTCCACTTT.

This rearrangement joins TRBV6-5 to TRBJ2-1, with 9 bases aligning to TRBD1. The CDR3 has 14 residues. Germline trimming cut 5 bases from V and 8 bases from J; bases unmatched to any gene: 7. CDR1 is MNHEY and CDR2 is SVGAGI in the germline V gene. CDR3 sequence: CASSAPGQGDEQFF. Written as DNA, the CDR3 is TGTGCCAGCAGTGCCCCGGGACAGGGAGATGAGCAGTTCTTC.

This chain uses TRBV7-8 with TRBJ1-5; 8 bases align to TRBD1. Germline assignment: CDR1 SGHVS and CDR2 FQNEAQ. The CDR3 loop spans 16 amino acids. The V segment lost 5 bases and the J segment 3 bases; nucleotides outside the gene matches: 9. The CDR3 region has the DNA TGTGCCAGCAGCCTGAGGACAGGGAAGAACAATCAGCCCCAGCATTTT. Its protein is CASSLRTGKNNQPQHF.

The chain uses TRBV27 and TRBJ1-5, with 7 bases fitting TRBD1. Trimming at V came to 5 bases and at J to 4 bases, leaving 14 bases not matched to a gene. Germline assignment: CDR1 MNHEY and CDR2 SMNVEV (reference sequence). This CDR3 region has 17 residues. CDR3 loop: CASSPLRTGGGNQPQHF. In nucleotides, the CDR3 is TGTGCCAGCAGTCCCCTAAGGACAGGAGGGGGTAATCAGCCCCAGCATTTT.